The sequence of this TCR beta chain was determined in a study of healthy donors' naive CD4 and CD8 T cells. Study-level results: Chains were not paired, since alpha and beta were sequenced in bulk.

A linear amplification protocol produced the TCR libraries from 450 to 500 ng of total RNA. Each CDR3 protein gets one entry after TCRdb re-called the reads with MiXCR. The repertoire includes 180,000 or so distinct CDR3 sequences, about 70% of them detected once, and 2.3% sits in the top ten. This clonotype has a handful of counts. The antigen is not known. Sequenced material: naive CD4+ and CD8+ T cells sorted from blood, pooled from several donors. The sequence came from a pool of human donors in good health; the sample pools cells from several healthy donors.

This CDR3 is CASSQGQAYEQYF. The CDR3 DNA is TGTGCCAGCAGCCAAGGCCAGGCCTACGAGCAGTACTTC. The V call is TRBV4-2, the J call TRBJ2-7, with D unresolved. Germline CDR1 reads LGHNA; CDR2 reads YNFKEQ. Trimming removed 1 base from V and 2 bases from J, with 6 bases in between. CDR3 size: 13 residues.